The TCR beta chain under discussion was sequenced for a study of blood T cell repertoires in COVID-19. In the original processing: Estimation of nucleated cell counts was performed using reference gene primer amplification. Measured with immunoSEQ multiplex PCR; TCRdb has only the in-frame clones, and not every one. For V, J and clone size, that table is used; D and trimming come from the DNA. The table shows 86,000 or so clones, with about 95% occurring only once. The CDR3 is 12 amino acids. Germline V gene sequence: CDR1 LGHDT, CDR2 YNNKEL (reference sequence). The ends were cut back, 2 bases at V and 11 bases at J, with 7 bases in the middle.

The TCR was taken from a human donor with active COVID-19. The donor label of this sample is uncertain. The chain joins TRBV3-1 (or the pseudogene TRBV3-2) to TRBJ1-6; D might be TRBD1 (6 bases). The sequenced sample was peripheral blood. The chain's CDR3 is CASSQRQAPLHF. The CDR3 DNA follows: TGTGCCAGCAGCCAACGACAGGCACCCCTCCACTTT.